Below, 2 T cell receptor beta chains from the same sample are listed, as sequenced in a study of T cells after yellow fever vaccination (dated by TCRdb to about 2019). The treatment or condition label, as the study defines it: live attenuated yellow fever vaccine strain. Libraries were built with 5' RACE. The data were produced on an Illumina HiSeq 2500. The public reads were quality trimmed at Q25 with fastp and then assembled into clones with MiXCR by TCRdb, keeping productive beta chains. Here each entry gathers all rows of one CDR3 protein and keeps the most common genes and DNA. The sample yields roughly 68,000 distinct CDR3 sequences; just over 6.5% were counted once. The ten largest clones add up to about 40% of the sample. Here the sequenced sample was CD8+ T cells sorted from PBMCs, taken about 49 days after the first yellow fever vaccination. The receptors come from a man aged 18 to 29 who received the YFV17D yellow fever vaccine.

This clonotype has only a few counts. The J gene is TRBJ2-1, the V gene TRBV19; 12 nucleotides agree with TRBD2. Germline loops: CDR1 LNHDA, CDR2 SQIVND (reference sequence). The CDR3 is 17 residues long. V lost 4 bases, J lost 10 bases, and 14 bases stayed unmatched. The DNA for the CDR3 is TGTGCCAGTAGTAAAATATGGACTAGCGGGGCACAGTGGGAGCAGTTCTTC. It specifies CASSKIWTSGAQWEQFF. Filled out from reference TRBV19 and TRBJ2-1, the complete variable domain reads DGGITQSPKYLFRKEGQNVTLSCEQNLNHDAMYWYRQDPGQGLRLIYYSQIVNDFQKGDIAEGYSVSREKKESFPLTVTSAQKNPTAFYLCASSKIWTSGAQWEQFFGPGTRLTVL.

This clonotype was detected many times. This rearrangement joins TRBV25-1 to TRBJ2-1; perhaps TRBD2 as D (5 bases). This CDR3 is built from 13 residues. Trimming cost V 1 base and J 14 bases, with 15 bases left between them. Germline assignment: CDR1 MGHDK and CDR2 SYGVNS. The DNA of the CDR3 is TGTGCCAGCAGTGAATTGGGCTTTCGAGGGAAGTTCTTC. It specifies CASSELGFRGKFF. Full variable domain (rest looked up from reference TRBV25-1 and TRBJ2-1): EADIYQTPRYLVIGTGKKITLECSQTMGHDKMYWYQQDPGMELHLIHYSYGVNSTEKGDLSSESTVSRIRTEHFPLTLESARPSHTSQYLCASSELGFRGKFFGPGTRLTVL.